Presented here are 2 T cell receptor beta chains from one specimen sequenced in a study of CD8+CD57+ T cells in acquired aplastic anemia. TCR beta VDJ and CDR3 profiles were obtained from a genomic DNA template. TCRdb independently ran MiXCR on the reads; one entry per CDR3 protein. The sample records around 200,000 distinct CDR3 sequences, under 50% being singletons. Patients selected for sequencing had displayed CD8+CD57+ cell expansion by flow cytometry. Material: sorted CD4+, CD8+, or CD8+CD57+ T cells (not recorded which) from PBMCs. The source of these receptors is a human donor with aplastic anemia.

About this clonotype: A much larger clone differs by one base, so this may be a read error. The chain employs TRBV14 and TRBJ2-3; D gene unclear. Looked up from germline, CDR1 is SGHDN and CDR2 is FVKESK. This CDR3 has 17 amino acids. Written as DNA, the CDR3 is TGTGCCAGCAGCCAAGATATCGGCGCCCTTAGCACAGATGCGCAGTATTTT. Protein product: CASSQDIGALSTDAQYF.

This clonotype was counted only a few times. The chain uses TRBV7-3 and TRBJ2-2, with D hard to call. Germline V gene lookup returns CDR1 SGHTA and CDR2 FQGTGA. The CDR3 has 12 amino acids. Trimming stripped 4 bases from V and 6 bases from J, with 6 bases between. The CDR3: CASSSFPGELFF. The CDR3 DNA is TGTGCCAGCAGCTCCTTCCCCGGGGAGCTGTTTTTT.